These T cell receptor beta chains were read from a single sample in a study of blood T cells in healthy people across ages. MiXCR was run by TCRdb on the 5' RACE reads, yielding one entry per CDR3 protein. This table holds about 680,000 distinct CDR3 sequences, more than 40% found once. Material for sequencing was blood. The receptors derive from a woman between 55 and 75 years old in good health. Both conserved end residues are part of each CDR3. The D gene is left open where the match is weak. Size tells how often a clone was seen (once, few, many) or the class of an expanded clone, and some rows leave it out.

V gene	J gene	D gene	clone size	CDR3 protein	CDR3 DNA
TRBV2	TRBJ2-5	NA	NA	CASRAAGSYQETQYF	TGTGCCAGCAGGGCCGCGGGGTCGTACCAAGAGACCCAGTACTTC
TRBV19	TRBJ1-2	NA	once	CASIPDGANYGYTF	TGTGCCAGTATTCCGGACGGCGCTAACTATGGCTACACCTTC
TRBV7-3	TRBJ2-1	TRBD1	NA	CASSEGQGQFF	TGTGCCAGCAGCGAAGGACAGGGGCAGTTCTTC
TRBV7-2	TRBJ1-2	NA	NA	CASSLDPGPAYGYTF	TGTGCCAGCAGCTTAGATCCGGGTCCCGCCTATGGCTACACCTTC
TRBV4-3	TRBJ2-1	NA	few	CASSQAGSSYNEQFF	TGCGCCAGCAGCCAAGCCGGCAGCTCCTACAATGAGCAGTTCTTC
TRBV7-9	TRBJ2-7	TRBD2	NA	CASSFDLRSLVAGIYNEQYF	TGTGCCAGCAGCTTCGACCTTCGATCCTTAGTAGCGGGAATCTACAATGAGCAGTACTTC
TRBV6-5	TRBJ2-7	NA	few	CASSYSSAFAYEQYF	TGTGCCAGCAGTTACTCGTCGGCCTTCGCCTACGAGCAGTACTTC
TRBV18	TRBJ2-5	NA	few	CASSPQRIPQETQYF	TGTGCCAGCTCACCACAAAGAATCCCCCAAGAGACCCAGTACTTC
TRBV2	TRBJ2-3	NA	NA	CASSGLSLDTQYF	TGTGCCAGCAGTGGCCTTAGCCTAGATACGCAGTATTTT
TRBV20-1	TRBJ2-7	TRBD2	NA	CSARVRTSGTYEQYF	TGCAGTGCTAGAGTAAGGACTAGCGGGACCTACGAGCAGTACTTC
TRBV7-3	TRBJ2-4	NA	NA	CASGFTGGGDIQYF	TGTGCCAGCGGCTTTACAGGGGGAGGGGACATTCAGTACTTC
TRBV7-6	TRBJ2-1	NA	NA	CASSLDSADEQFF	TGTGCCAGCAGCTTAGATAGCGCCGACGAGCAGTTCTTC
TRBV9	TRBJ2-6	NA	once	CASSGGNRVKANVLTF	TGTGCCAGCAGCGGAGGGAACAGGGTTAAGGCCAACGTCCTGACTTTC
TRBV5-1	TRBJ2-3	NA	few	CASSTRGATDTQYF	TGCGCCAGCAGTACTCGAGGAGCGACCGATACGCAGTATTTT
TRBV27	TRBJ2-3	NA	NA	CASNTRPGPADTQYF	TGTGCCAGCAATACTAGGCCCGGCCCTGCTGATACGCAGTATTTT
TRBV7-2	TRBJ2-1	NA	many	CASSLTAFEQFF	TGTGCCAGCAGCTTAACCGCTTTTGAGCAGTTCTTC
TRBV18	TRBJ1-5	NA	NA	CASSPTRVGDSNQPQHF	TGTGCCAGCTCACCCACCCGGGTGGGGGATAGCAATCAGCCCCAGCATTTT
TRBV4-3	TRBJ1-1	NA	NA	CASSEYRRDTEAFF	TGCGCCAGCAGCGAATATAGGAGGGACACTGAAGCTTTCTTT
TRBV20-1	TRBJ2-6	NA	many	CSARDRTGGSGANVLTF	TGCAGTGCTAGAGATCGAACAGGTGGATCTGGGGCCAACGTCCTGACTTTC
TRBV20-1	TRBJ2-1	TRBD2	once	CSALNSLAGNNEQFF	TGCAGTGCCCTGAATTCCCTAGCGGGTAACAATGAGCAGTTCTTC
TRBV20-1	TRBJ1-1	TRBD1	NA	CSARIGTGRTEAFF	TGCAGTGCTAGAATTGGGACAGGGCGGACTGAAGCTTTCTTT
TRBV6-5	TRBJ1-2	NA	few	CASSPVSGGYTF	TGTGCCAGCAGCCCCGTTTCAGGTGGCTACACCTTC
TRBV6-5	TRBJ2-7	NA	NA	CASSNRLLKTYEQYF	TGTGCCAGCAGTAACCGACTCCTAAAAACCTACGAGCAGTACTTC
TRBV5-5	TRBJ2-2	TRBD1	NA	CASSLGQGANTGELFF	TGTGCCAGCAGCTTGGGACAGGGGGCTAACACCGGGGAGCTGTTTTTT
TRBV29-1	TRBJ2-1	TRBD2	NA	CSVRSGGSNEQFF	TGCAGCGTTCGGTCTGGCGGGAGTAATGAGCAGTTCTTC
TRBV27	TRBJ2-1	NA	NA	CASKYNEIYNEQFF	TGTGCCAGCAAGTACAATGAAATATACAATGAGCAGTTCTTC
TRBV30	TRBJ2-3	NA	NA	CAWSGVADTQYF	TGTGCCTGGTCGGGGGTGGCAGATACGCAGTATTTT
TRBV7-2	TRBJ2-7	NA	many	CASSLSRYEQYF	TGTGCCAGCAGCTTGTCCCGCTACGAGCAGTACTTC
TRBV6-1	TRBJ1-5	TRBD1	few	CASSEAKDRGNQPQHF	TGTGCCAGCAGTGAAGCTAAGGACAGGGGCAATCAGCCCCAGCATTTT
TRBV5-1	TRBJ2-5	NA	once	CASYMGPQETQYF	TGCGCCAGCTATATGGGACCTCAAGAGACCCAGTACTTC
TRBV29-1	TRBJ1-1	NA	few	CSVKPDSMNTEAFF	TGCAGCGTTAAACCGGACAGCATGAACACTGAAGCTTTCTTT
TRBV11-2	TRBJ1-6	NA	NA	CASSHEGNSPLHF	TGTGCCAGCAGCCACGAAGGGAATTCACCCCTCCACTTT
TRBV4-3	TRBJ2-7	NA	few	CASSQDSSGRSSYEQYF	TGCGCCAGCAGCCAAGATAGTAGCGGCAGGAGCTCCTACGAGCAGTACTTC
TRBV20-1	TRBJ2-2	NA	NA	CSAWRFEGTGELFF	TGCAGTGCATGGCGTTTCGAGGGAACCGGGGAGCTGTTTTTT
TRBV20-1	TRBJ2-1	TRBD2	NA	CSARDKTSGKDEQFF	TGCAGTGCTAGAGATAAGACTAGCGGGAAAGATGAGCAGTTCTTC
TRBV28	TRBJ2-7	NA	once	CASGWVSYEQYF	TGTGCCAGTGGCTGGGTCTCCTACGAGCAGTACTTC
TRBV4-3	TRBJ2-1	NA	NA	CASSQDQRAHSYNEQFF	TGCGCCAGCAGCCAAGACCAGCGGGCCCACTCCTACAATGAGCAGTTCTTC
TRBV12-3/TRBV12-4	TRBJ2-5	NA	once	CASRSSTETQYF	TGTGCCAGCAGGTCCTCGACGGAGACCCAGTACTTC
TRBV5-6	TRBJ2-5	NA	few	CASRLRQDLEKETQYF	TGTGCCAGCAGATTAAGACAGGACCTTGAAAAAGAGACCCAGTACTTC
TRBV5-8	TRBJ1-2	NA	NA	CASSLAGRPNYGYTF	TGTGCCAGCAGCTTGGCTGGCAGACCTAACTATGGCTACACCTTC
TRBV5-1	TRBJ1-1	NA	NA	CASSSAISATEAFF	TGCGCCAGCAGTTCGGCCATATCGGCAACTGAAGCTTTCTTT
TRBV6-2/TRBV6-3	TRBJ2-1	TRBD2	few	CASSPRGLASNEQFF	TGTGCCAGCAGCCCCCGGGGACTAGCGAGCAATGAGCAGTTCTTC
TRBV6-2/TRBV6-3	TRBJ2-1	TRBD2	once	CASSYGSPRAGAKNEQFF	TGTGCCAGCAGTTACGGTTCTCCAAGAGCGGGAGCAAAGAATGAGCAGTTCTTC
TRBV10-3	TRBJ2-3	NA	few	CAISVWKKRTLTDTQYF	TGTGCCATCAGTGTATGGAAGAAGCGGACCCTCACAGATACGCAGTATTTT
TRBV20-1	TRBJ2-7	TRBD2	NA	CSARGLAGDWGEQYF	TGCAGTGCTCGCGGGCTAGCGGGGGACTGGGGGGAGCAGTACTTC
TRBV10-3	TRBJ2-3	TRBD2	NA	CASAGGTSGSTDTQYF	TGTGCATCTGCCGGTGGGACTAGCGGGAGCACAGATACGCAGTATTTT
TRBV6-2/TRBV6-3	TRBJ2-7	NA	NA	CASRWRGSSYVQYF	TGTGCCAGCCGCTGGAGAGGAAGCTCCTACGTGCAGTACTTC
TRBV5-1	TRBJ2-1	TRBD2	NA	CASSSSGTSGYNEQFF	TGCGCCAGCAGCTCCTCCGGGACTAGCGGTTACAATGAGCAGTTCTTC
TRBV20-1	TRBJ2-2	NA	NA	CSARPPRDGSAGELFF	TGCAGTGCTAGACCCCCGCGGGACGGGTCTGCCGGGGAGCTGTTTTTT
TRBV7-2	TRBJ1-2	NA	NA	CASSLLVPVSGYTF	TGTGCCAGCAGCTTGCTGGTCCCGGTGTCTGGCTACACCTTC
TRBV12-3/TRBV12-4	TRBJ2-1	TRBD2	once	CASNDQLAGGDKEQFF	TGTGCCAGCAACGACCAACTAGCGGGAGGGGACAAGGAGCAGTTCTTC
TRBV24-1	TRBJ2-7	TRBD1	NA	CATARTGGYEQYF	TGTGCCACCGCCAGGACAGGGGGCTACGAGCAGTACTTC
TRBV7-2	TRBJ1-1	NA	NA	CASSLATDLEAFF	TGTGCCAGCAGCTTAGCCACAGACCTTGAAGCTTTCTTT